This entry lists 10 T cell receptor beta chains sequenced from one sample in a study of OX40 agonist ivuxolimab in advanced cancers. Measured with immunoSEQ multiplex PCR; TCRdb has only the in-frame clones, and not every one. This table has roughly 60,000 clones, around 82% appearing once. Sequences were derived from CD4+ or CD8+ T cells sorted from blood, sampled in a trial of the OX40 agonist ivuxolimab. The receptors stem from an adult with an advanced solid tumor such as melanoma, head and neck, liver or kidney cancer.

This clone came up a few times. The chain carries TRBV18 and TRBJ1-2; D not certain. Trimming cost V 0 bases and J 5 bases, with 7 bases left between them. The length of the CDR3 is 13 residues. CDR1 is KGHSH, CDR2 LQKENI, per germline. The CDR3 DNA is TGTGCCAGCTCACCACCAATGGATTATGGCTACACCTTC. It specifies CASSPPMDYGYTF.

V and J are TRBV28 and TRBJ2-7, with D tentatively TRBD1 (6 bases). Germline V gives CDR1 MDHEN, CDR2 SYDVKM. Deletions cut 5 bases from V and 2 bases from J, with 16 bases between. The CDR3 totals 15 residues. CDR3 coding DNA: TGTGCCAGCAGTGCGTCGGACGGGACAACCTACGAGCAGTACTTC. Its protein product is CASSASDGTTYEQYF.

The chain joins TRBV11-1 to TRBJ2-7; D is possibly TRBD1 or TRBD2 (5 bases each). Germline values: CDR1 SGHAT, CDR2 FQDESV (reference sequence). The CDR3 extends over 12 amino acids. The V and J ends lost 4 bases and 8 bases respectively, with 12 bases between them. The CDR3 loop reads CASSYPGGQQYF. The CDR3, as DNA: TGTGCCAGCAGCTATCCTGGGGGACAGCAGTACTTC.

V is TRBV7-8 and J is TRBJ1-3, with D uncertain. This CDR3 contains 14 residues. V gave up 8 bases and J gave up 0 bases, with 11 bases separating them. The germline gives CDR1 SGHVS, CDR2 FQNEAQ. The CDR3 protein is CASGARGSGNTIYF. The CDR3 region has the DNA TGTGCCAGCGGAGCCCGGGGCTCTGGAAACACCATATATTTT.

V usage is TRBV29-1 and J usage is TRBJ1-2, with 8 nucleotides matching TRBD1. There are 13 residues in the CDR3. J gave up 8 bases and V 3 bases, and 8 bases lay outside the gene matches. Germline values: CDR1 SQVTM, CDR2 ANQGSEA. The CDR3, as DNA: TGCAGCGTTGACGGGCAGGGGGCCAGAGGCTACACCTTC. Amino acids: CSVDGQGARGYTF.

The chain combines TRBV7-2 with TRBJ2-1, with a possible D match to TRBD2 (5 bases). The CDR3 has 15 residues. V gave up 7 bases and J gave up 1 base, with 14 bases separating them. Germline V gene lookup returns CDR1 SGHTA and CDR2 FQGNSA. The CDR3 loop is CASKIQRESYNEQFF. Written as DNA, the CDR3 is TGTGCCAGCAAAATCCAAAGGGAGTCCTACAATGAGCAGTTCTTC.

The gene calls are TRBV7-3 and TRBJ2-5; 7 bases align to TRBD1. Germline trimming cut 4 bases from V and 6 bases from J; bases unmatched to any gene: 14. Germline assignment: CDR1 SGHTA and CDR2 FQGTGA. CDR3 size: 16 residues. CDR3 DNA: TGTGCCAGCAGCTCCGGCCGGGGACAGAATTGGCAGACCCAGTACTTC. As protein: CASSSGRGQNWQTQYF.

The chain is built from TRBV28 and TRBJ1-5, with D tentatively TRBD1 (5 bases). Looked up from germline, CDR1 is MDHEN and CDR2 is SYDVKM. The V end lost 1 base, the J end lost 1 base, and 17 bases lay between the germline ends. The length of the CDR3 is 18 residues. CDR3 protein: CASSLFGVAGRSNQPQHF. Written as DNA, the CDR3 is TGTGCCAGCAGTTTATTTGGTGTCGCAGGGCGGAGCAATCAGCCCCAGCATTTT.

DNA of the CDR3: TGTGCCAGCTCACCTGCGGGAGGAGGGCCAACTAATGAAAAACTGTTTTTT. It encodes CASSPAGGGPTNEKLFF. This chain uses TRBV18 with TRBJ1-4; D remains ambiguous. This CDR3 region has 17 residues. Germline V gives CDR1 KGHSH, CDR2 LQKENI. V was cut by 3 bases and J by 0 bases, with 14 bases left in between.

The rearrangement joins TRBV19 to TRBJ2-3, with D tentatively TRBD1 (5 bases). Looked up from germline, CDR1 is LNHDA and CDR2 is SQIVND (reference sequence). CDR3 length: 12 residues. V lost 3 bases and J lost 10, with 11 bases in between. In DNA form, the CDR3 reads TGTGCCAGTAGTATGCAGGGTTTATCGCAGTATTTT. This encodes CASSMQGLSQYF.